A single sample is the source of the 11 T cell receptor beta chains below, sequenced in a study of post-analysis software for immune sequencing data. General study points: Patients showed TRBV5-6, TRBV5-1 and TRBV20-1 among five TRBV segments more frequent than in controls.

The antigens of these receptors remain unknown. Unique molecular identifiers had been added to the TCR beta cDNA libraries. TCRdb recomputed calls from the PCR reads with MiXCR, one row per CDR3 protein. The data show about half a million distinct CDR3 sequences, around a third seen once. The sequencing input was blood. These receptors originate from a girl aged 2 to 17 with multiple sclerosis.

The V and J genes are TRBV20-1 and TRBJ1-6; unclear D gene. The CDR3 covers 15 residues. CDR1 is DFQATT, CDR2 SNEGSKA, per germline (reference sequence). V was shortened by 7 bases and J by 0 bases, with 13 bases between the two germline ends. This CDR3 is CSVGGPSSYNSPLHF. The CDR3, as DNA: TGCAGTGTCGGAGGGCCCAGCTCCTATAATTCACCCCTCCACTTT.

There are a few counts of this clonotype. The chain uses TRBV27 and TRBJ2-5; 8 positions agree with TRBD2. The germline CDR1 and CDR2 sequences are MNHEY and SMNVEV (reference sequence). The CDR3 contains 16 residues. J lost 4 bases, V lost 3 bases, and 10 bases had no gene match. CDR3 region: CASSFSPGTSRETQYF. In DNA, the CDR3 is TGTGCCAGCAGTTTCTCGCCCGGGACTAGTCGAGAGACCCAGTACTTC.

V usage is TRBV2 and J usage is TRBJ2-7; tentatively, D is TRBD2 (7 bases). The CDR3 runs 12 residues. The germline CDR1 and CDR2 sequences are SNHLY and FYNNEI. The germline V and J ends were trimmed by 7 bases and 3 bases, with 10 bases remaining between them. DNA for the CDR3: TGTGCCAGCAACAGGGAGGGCTACGAGCAGTACTTC. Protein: CASNREGYEQYF.

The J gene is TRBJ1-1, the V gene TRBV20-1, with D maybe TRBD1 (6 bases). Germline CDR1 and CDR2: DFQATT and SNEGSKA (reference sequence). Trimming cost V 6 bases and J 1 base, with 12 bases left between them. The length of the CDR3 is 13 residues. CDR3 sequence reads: CSAPKGGNTEAFF. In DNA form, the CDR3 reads TGCAGTGCCCCTAAGGGGGGGAACACTGAAGCTTTCTTT.

The CDR3, as DNA: TGTGCCAGCAGTTTAGCGAGGATAGACAGGGGAACCGGGGAGCTGTTTTTT. Protein sequence: CASSLARIDRGTGELFF. The V and J genes are TRBV12-3 or TRBV12-4 and TRBJ2-2; TRBD1 aligns across 8 bases. This CDR3 is 17 amino acids long. V trimming: 0 bases; J trimming: 5 bases; junction bases outside the gene matches: 8.

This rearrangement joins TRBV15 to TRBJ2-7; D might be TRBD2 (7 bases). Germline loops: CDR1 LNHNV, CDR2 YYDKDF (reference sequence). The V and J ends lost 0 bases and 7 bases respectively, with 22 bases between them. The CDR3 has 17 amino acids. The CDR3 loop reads CATSRDPGGAYNNEQYF. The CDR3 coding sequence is TGTGCCACCAGCAGAGATCCGGGGGGCGCTTATAACAATGAGCAGTACTTC. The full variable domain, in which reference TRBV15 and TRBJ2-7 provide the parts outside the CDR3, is DAMVIQNPRYQVTQFGKPVTLSCSQTLNHNVMYWYQQKSSQAPKLLFHYYDKDFNNEADTPDNFQSRRPNTSFCFLDIRSPGLGDTAMYLCATSRDPGGAYNNEQYFGPGTRLTVT.

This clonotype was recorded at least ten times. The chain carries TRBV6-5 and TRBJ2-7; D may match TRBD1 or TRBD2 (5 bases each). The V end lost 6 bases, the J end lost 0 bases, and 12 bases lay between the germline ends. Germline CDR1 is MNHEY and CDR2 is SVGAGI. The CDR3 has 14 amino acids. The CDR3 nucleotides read TGTGCCAGCAGCGAGGGAGACAGCTCCTACGAGCAGTACTTC. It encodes CASSEGDSSYEQYF.

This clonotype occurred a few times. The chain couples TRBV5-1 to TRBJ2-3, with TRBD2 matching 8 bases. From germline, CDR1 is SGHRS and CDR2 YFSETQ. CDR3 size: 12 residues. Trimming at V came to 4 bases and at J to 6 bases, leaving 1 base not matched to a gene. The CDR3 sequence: CASSREGDTQYF. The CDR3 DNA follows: TGCGCCAGCAGCCGGGAGGGGGATACGCAGTATTTT.

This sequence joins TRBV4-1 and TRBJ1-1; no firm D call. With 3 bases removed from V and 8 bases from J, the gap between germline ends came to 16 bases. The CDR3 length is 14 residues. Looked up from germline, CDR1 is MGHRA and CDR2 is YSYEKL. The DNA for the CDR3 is TGCGCCAGCAGCCAGGGAACCAACCCTCTAGAAGCTTTCTTT. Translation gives CASSQGTNPLEAFF.

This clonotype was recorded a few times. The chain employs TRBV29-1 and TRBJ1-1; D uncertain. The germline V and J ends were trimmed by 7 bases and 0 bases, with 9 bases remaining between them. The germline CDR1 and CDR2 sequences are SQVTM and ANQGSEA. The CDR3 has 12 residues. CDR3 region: CSGVGMNTEAFF. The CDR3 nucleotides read TGCAGCGGAGTAGGGATGAACACTGAAGCTTTCTTT.

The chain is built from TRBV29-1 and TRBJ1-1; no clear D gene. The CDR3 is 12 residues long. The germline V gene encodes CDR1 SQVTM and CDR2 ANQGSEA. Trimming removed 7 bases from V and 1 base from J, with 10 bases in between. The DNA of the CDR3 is TGCAGCGGAATTTTCAAGAACACTGAAGCTTTCTTT. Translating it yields CSGIFKNTEAFF.